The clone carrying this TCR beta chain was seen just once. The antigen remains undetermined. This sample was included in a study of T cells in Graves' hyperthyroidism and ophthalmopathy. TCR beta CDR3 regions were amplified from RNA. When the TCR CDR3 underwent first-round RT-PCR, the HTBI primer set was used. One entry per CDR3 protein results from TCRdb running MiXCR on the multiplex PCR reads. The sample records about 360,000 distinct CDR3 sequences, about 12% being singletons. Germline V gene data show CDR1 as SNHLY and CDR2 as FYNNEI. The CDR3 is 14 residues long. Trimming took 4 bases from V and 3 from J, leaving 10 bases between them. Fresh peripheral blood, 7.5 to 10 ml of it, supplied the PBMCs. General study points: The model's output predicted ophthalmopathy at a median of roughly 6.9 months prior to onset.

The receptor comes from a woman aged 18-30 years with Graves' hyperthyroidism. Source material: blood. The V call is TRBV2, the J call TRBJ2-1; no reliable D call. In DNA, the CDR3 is TGTGCCAGCAGTGCGACGAGCCACTACAATGAGCAGTTCTTC. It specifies CASSATSHYNEQFF.